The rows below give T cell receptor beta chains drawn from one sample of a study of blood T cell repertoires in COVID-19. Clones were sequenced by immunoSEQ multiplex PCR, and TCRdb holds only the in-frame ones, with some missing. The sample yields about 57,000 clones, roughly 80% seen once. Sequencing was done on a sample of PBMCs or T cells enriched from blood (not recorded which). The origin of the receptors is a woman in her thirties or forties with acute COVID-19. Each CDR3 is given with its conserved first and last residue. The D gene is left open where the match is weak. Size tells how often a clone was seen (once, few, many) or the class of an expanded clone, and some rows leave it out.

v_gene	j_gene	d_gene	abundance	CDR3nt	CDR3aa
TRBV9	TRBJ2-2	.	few	TGTGCCAGCAGCCCACAACGCACCGGGGAGCTGTTTTTT	CASSPQRTGELFF
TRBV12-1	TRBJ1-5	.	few	TGTGCCAGCAGCTGCCTCGGAGAGAGAAATCAGCCCCAGCATTTT	CASSCLGERNQPQHF
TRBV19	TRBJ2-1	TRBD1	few	TGTGCCAGCAAGAGGGACAGGGGGAGATTCGAGCAGTTCTTC	CASKRDRGRFEQFF
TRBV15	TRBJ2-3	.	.	TGTGCCACCAGCGAGAGGGGCACAGATACGCAGTATTTT	CATSERGTDTQYF
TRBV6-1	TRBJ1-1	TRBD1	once	TGTGCCAGCAGTGAAGCGCCAGGGGGTGTGAACACTGAAGCTTTCTTT	CASSEAPGGVNTEAFF
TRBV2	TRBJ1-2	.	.	TGTGCCAGCAGTGAAGTAGGAGGAGGGACTAACTATGGCTACACCTTC	CASSEVGGGTNYGYTF
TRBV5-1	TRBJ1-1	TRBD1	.	TGCGCCAGCAGCCAGAGCAGGGACAGGAACACTGAAGCTTTCTTT	CASSQSRDRNTEAFF
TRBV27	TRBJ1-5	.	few	TGTGCCAGCAGTTTTAGAATCAATCAGCCCCAGCATTTT	CASSFRINQPQHF
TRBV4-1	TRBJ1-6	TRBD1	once	TGCGCCAGCAGCCTAAGCCCGACAGGGGGTTATAATTCACCCCTCCACTTT	CASSLSPTGGYNSPLHF
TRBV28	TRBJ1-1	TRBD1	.	TGTGCCAGCAGTTACAGGGGTTGGAACACTGAAGCTTTCTTT	CASSYRGWNTEAFF
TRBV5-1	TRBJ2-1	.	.	TGCGCCAGCAGCTTGGATGCGGGTACACCCTACAATGAGCAGTTCTTC	CASSLDAGTPYNEQFF
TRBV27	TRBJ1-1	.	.	TGTGCCAGCAGTTTACAGGGCAACACTGAAGCTTTCTTT	CASSLQGNTEAFF
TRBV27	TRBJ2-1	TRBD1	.	TGTGCCAGCTATCCGGCAGGGGGCCGGGATGAGCAGTTCTTC	CASYPAGGRDEQFF
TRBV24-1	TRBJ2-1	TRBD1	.	TGTGCCACCAGTGTCGGGGACAGCTCCTACAATGAGCAGTTCTTC	CATSVGDSSYNEQFF
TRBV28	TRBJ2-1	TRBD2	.	TGTGCCAGCAGTTTGGCGGGAGGGCCCGGTGAGCAGTTCTTC	CASSLAGGPGEQFF
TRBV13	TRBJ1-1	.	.	TGTGCCAGCAGCTTATTATCACAGGGAGCAGCTTTCTTT	CASSLLSQGAAFF
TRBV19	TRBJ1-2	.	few	TGTGCCAGTAGTCGGACAGCTACAGGCTACACCTTC	CASSRTATGYTF
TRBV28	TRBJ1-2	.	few	TGTGCCAGCACTATACTTTGGGGGGGCGCGGATGGCTACACCTTC	CASTILWGGADGYTF
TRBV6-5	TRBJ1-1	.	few	TGTGCCACCACCGGGCGGGGGGGGAACACTGAAGCTTTCTTT	CATTGRGGNTEAFF
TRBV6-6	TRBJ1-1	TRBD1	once	TGTGCCAGCACTCAGACAGGGCTTGGGGCTGAAGCTTTCTTT	CASTQTGLGAEAFF
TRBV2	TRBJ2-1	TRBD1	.	TGTGCCAGCAGTGAACAAGGACAGGGTTGGAATGAGCAGTTCTTC	CASSEQGQGWNEQFF
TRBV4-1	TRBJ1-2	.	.	TGCGCCAGCAGCCCTACCGCAGGGACTAACTATGGCTACACCTTC	CASSPTAGTNYGYTF
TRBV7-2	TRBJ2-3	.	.	TGTGCCAGCAGCTTAGGGGCGGCGGGGTTCACAGATACGCAGTATTTT	CASSLGAAGFTDTQYF
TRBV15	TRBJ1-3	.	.	TGTGCCACCAGCAGAGACCTAGGCGGCGGGACTGGAAACACCATATATTTT	CATSRDLGGGTGNTIYF
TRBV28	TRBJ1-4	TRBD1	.	TGTGCCAGCAGTTGGGTCCCGGGACAGGGTCGAGGAGAAAAACTGTTTTTT	CASSWVPGQGRGEKLFF
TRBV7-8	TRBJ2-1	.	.	TGTGCCAGCAGCTTGGCGGGGTATTACAATGAGCAGTTCTTC	CASSLAGYYNEQFF
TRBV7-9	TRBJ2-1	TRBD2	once	TGTGCCAGCAGCTTTGTCGGGAGGAGCTCCTACAATGAGCAGTTCTTC	CASSFVGRSSYNEQFF
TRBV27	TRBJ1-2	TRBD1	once	TGTGCCAGCAGTCACGGGGACAGGCCTAACTATGGCTACACCTTC	CASSHGDRPNYGYTF
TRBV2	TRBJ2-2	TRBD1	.	TGTGCCAGCAGAGAACAGGGGGCGTTCACCGGGGAGCTGTTTTTT	CASREQGAFTGELFF
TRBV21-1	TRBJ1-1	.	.	TGTGCCAGCAGCAATGGGGGACAGGGTTGTACTGAAGCTTTCTTT	CASSNGGQGCTEAFF
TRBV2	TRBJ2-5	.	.	TGTGCCAGCAGTGAATTGGGGCAGGGGAGCGGAGAGACCCAGTACTTC	CASSELGQGSGETQYF
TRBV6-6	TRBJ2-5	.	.	TGTGCCAGCAGTCTTTACAGGCCCCAAGAGACCCAGTACTTC	CASSLYRPQETQYF
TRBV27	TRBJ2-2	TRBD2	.	TGTGCCAGCAGGGCGGGAGCGAACACCGGGGAGCTGTTTTTT	CASRAGANTGELFF
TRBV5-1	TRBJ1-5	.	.	TGCGCCAGCAGCCCACTCGGTGCGGGGGAGCCCCAGCATTTT	CASSPLGAGEPQHF
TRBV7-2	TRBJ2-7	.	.	TGTGCCAGCAGCTCGGGGGGCTATGACGAGCAGTACTTC	CASSSGGYDEQYF
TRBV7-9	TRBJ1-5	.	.	TGTGCCAGCAGCTTGGGAGGAGCGCGGCAGCCCCAGCATTTT	CASSLGGARQPQHF
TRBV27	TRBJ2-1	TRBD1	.	TGTGCCAGCAGTTTACGCGGACAGGGGCTAAATGAGCAGTTCTTC	CASSLRGQGLNEQFF
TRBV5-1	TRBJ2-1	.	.	TGCGCCAGCTCCCCCCTTCCGTTGAGAGAGCAGTTCTTC	CASSPLPLREQFF
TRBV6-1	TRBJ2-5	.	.	TGTGCCAGCAGTGAAGTAGGGAGAGAGACCCAGTACTTC	CASSEVGRETQYF
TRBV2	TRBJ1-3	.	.	TGTGCCAGCAGTGAAACCGCTACCTACTCTGGAAACACCATATATTTT	CASSETATYSGNTIYF
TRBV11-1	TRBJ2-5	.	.	TGTGCCAGCAGCGACTTAATGGAGACCCAGTACTTC	CASSDLMETQYF
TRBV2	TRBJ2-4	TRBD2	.	TGTGCCAGCAGTGAAGCGCTTGGGAGGGGAGGCTATGTGGCCAAAAACATTCAGTACTTC	CASSEALGRGGYVAKNIQYF
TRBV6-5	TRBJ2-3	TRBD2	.	TGTGCCAGCACCCGGGAGGGCCCCGATACGCAGTATTTT	CASTREGPDTQYF
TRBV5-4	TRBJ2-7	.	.	TGTGCCAGCAGCTCCCCATACCACCGGGACGAGCAGTACTTC	CASSSPYHRDEQYF
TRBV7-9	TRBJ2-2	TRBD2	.	TGTGCCAGCAGCTTAGGGACTAGCAACACCGGGGAGCTGTTTTTT	CASSLGTSNTGELFF
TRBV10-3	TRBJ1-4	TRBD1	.	TGTGCCATCAGTGAGTCGGTAGGGGGCGGTGAAAAACTGTTTTTT	CAISESVGGGEKLFF
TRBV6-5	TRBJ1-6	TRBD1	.	TGTGCCAGCAGCCCGGACAGGGGGTACTCACCCCTCCACTTT	CASSPDRGYSPLHF
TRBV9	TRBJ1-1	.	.	TGTGCCAGCAGCGTAGGGGGCATGAACACTGAAGCTTTCTTT	CASSVGGMNTEAFF
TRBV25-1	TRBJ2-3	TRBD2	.	TGTGCCAGCAGTGTCGGACTAGCGGGAGCGGTTACAGATACGCAGTATTTT	CASSVGLAGAVTDTQYF
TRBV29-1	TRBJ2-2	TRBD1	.	TGCAGCGTCTACCCCGGACAGGGGGGAACCGGGGAGCTGTTTTTT	CSVYPGQGGTGELFF
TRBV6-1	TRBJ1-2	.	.	TGTGCCAGCAGTGAATCTGGGGGGACCTGGGGTGGCTACACCTTC	CASSESGGTWGGYTF
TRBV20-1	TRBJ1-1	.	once	TGCAGTGCTAGGTTCCCCCCCGGAGCTTTCTTT	CSARFPPGAFF
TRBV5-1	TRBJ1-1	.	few	TGCGCCAGCAGCTTGGATGCCAGTGAAGCTTTCTTT	CASSLDASEAFF
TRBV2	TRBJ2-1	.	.	TGTGCCAGCAGAGCGGGTGGCTCCTACAATGAGCAGTTCTTC	CASRAGGSYNEQFF
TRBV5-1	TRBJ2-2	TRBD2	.	TGCGCCAGCAGCTTGGGGCGTCTAGCGGCGAACACCGGGGAGCTGTTTTTT	CASSLGRLAANTGELFF
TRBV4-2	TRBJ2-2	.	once	TGTGCCAGCAGCCGGGCCCTTGGCGGGGAGCTGTTTTTT	CASSRALGGELFF
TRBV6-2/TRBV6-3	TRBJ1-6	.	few	TGTGCCAGCAGTTACGAGAAGCAGGGCTATTCACCCCTCCACTTT	CASSYEKQGYSPLHF